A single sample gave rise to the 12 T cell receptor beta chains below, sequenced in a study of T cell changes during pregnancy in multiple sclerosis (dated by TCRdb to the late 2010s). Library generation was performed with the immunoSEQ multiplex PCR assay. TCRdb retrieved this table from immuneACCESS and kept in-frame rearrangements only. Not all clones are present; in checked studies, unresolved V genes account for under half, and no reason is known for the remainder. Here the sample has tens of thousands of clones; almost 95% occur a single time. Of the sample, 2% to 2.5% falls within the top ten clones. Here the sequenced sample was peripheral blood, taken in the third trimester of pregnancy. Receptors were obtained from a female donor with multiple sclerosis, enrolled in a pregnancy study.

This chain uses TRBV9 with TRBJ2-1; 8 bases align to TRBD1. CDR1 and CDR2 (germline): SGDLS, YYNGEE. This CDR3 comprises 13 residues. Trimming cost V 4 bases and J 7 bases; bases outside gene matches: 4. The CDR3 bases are TGTGCCAGCAGCATCCGACAGGGGAATGAGCAGTTCTTC. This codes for CASSIRQGNEQFF.

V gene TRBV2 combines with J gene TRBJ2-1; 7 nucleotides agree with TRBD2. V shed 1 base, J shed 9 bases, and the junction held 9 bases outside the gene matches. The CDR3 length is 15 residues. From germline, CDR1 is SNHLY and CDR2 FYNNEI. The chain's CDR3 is CASSEEGGPGGEQFF. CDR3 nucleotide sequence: TGTGCCAGCAGTGAAGAGGGAGGGCCCGGGGGTGAGCAGTTCTTC.

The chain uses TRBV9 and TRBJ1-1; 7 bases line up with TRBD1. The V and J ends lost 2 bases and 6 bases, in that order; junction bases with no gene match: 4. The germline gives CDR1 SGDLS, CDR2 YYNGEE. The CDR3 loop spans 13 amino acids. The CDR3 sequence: CASSVITGAEAFF. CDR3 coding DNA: TGTGCCAGCAGCGTGATCACAGGGGCTGAAGCTTTCTTT.

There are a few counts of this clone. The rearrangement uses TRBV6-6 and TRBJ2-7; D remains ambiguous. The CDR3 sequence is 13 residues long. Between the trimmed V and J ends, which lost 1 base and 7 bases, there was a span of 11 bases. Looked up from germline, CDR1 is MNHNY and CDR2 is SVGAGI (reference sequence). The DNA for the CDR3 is TGTGCCAGCAGTTACTTGACTGCATGGGAGCAGTACTTC. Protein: CASSYLTAWEQYF.

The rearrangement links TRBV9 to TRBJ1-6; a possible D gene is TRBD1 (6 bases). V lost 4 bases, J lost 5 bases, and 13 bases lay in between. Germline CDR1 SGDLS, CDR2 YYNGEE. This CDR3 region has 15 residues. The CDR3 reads CASSPGTTNNSPLHF. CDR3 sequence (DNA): TGTGCCAGCAGCCCTGGGACAACTAATAATTCACCCCTCCACTTT.

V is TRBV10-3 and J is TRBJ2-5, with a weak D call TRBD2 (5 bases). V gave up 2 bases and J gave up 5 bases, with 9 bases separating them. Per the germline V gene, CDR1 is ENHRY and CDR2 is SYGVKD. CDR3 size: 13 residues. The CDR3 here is CAISERGTETQYF. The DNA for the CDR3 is TGTGCCATCAGTGAGCGGGGAACGGAGACCCAGTACTTC.

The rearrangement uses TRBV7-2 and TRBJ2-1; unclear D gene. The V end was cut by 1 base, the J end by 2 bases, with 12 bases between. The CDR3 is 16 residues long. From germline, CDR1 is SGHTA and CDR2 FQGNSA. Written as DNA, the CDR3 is TGTGCCAGCAGCTTAGAAGTCAGTACCGCCTACAATGAGCAGTTCTTC. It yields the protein CASSLEVSTAYNEQFF.

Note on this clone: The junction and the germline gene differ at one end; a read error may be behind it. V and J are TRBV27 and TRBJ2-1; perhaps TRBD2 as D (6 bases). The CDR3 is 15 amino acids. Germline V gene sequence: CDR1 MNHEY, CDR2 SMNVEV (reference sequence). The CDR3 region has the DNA TGTGCCAGCAGATTATTAGCGGTCTCCTACAATGAGCAGTTCTTC. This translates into CASRLLAVSYNEQFF.

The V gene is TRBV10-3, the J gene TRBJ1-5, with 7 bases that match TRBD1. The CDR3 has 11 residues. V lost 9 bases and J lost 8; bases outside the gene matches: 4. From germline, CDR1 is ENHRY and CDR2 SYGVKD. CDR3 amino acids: CAIGGAEPQHF. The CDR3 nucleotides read TGTGCCATAGGGGGCGCGGAGCCCCAGCATTTT.

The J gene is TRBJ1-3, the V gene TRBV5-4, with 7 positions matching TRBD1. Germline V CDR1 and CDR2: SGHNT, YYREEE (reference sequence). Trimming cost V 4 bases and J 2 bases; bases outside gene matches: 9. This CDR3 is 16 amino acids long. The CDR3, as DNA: TGTGCCAGCAGCACCCAAACAGGGGAGCCTGGAAACACCATATATTTT. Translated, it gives CASSTQTGEPGNTIYF. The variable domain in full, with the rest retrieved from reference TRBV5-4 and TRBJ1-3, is ETGVTQSPTHLIKTRGQQVTLRCSSQSGHNTVSWYQQALGQGPQFIFQYYREEENGRGNFPPRFSGLQFPNYSSELNVNALELDDSALYLCASSTQTGEPGNTIYFGEGSWLTVV.

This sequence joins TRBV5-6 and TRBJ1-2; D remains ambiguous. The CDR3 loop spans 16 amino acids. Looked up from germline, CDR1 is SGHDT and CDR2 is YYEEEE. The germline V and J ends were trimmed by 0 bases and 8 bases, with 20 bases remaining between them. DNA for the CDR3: TGTGCCAGCAGCTTGGCCATACTCCCCGGGGAGCAAGGCTACACCTTC. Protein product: CASSLAILPGEQGYTF.

CDR3 amino acids: CASSPGQGEGTDTQYF. The CDR3 nucleotides are TGTGCCAGCAGCCCTGGACAGGGGGAGGGCACAGATACGCAGTATTTT. This chain links TRBV4-2 with TRBJ2-3; TRBD1 matches at 10 bases. J lost 1 base, V lost 4 bases, and 5 bases had no gene match. Germline loops: CDR1 LGHNA, CDR2 YNFKEQ. This CDR3 is built from 16 residues.